The sequence of this TCR beta chain was determined in a study of CD8+CD57+ T cells in acquired aplastic anemia. Background on the study: Sorted CD4+ and CD8+ cells gave an average of roughly 3.2 ug of DNA. Study observations and caveats: In common between the patients and the controls were more than 25 CD8+ CDR3 sequences.

The V and J ends lost 0 bases and 4 bases, in that order; junction bases with no gene match: 7. From germline, CDR1 is SGHTA and CDR2 FQGTGA. This CDR3 is 18 amino acids long. TCR beta VDJ and CDR3 were profiled, and genomic DNA was the template. TCRdb recomputed calls from the reads with MiXCR, one row per CDR3 protein. The top ten hold roughly a third of the sample, which has approximately 99,000 distinct CDR3 sequences, roughly 50% seen once. In its sample, this clonotype was seen many times. What it recognizes is unknown. The sequenced sample consisted of sorted CD4+, CD8+, or CD8+CD57+ T cells (not recorded which) from PBMCs. The chain has TRBV7-3 and TRBJ2-2, with 11 bases identical to TRBD1. This sequence was found in a human donor in good health, serving as a control. CDR3 region: CASSLTPGQGEGTGELFF. DNA for the CDR3: TGTGCCAGCAGCTTAACGCCGGGACAGGGGGAGGGCACCGGGGAGCTGTTTTTT.